One T cell receptor (beta chain) is described in this entry. The antigen remains undetermined. The data are from a study of CD8 T cells in ankylosing spondylitis. Study-wide results and caveats: What appeared characteristic of ankylosing spondylitis blood was a TCR beta motif of 7 or 8 highly homologous variants. The clones that were linked to disease were reported to be significantly enriched in matched synovial fluid samples from ankylosing spondylitis patients.

Via MiXCR, TCRdb re-called the 5' RACE reads, giving one row per CDR3 protein. There are under 300,000 distinct CDR3 sequences in the sample; about 10% occur only once, and around 7% lies in the top ten. This CDR3 comprises 14 residues. The receptor comes from a male donor with ankylosing spondylitis or in good health (not recorded which). The chain has TRBV21-1 and TRBJ2-6; the table assigns TRBD1, which was not confirmed against the DNA. TRBV21-1 is designated a pseudogene. The material sequenced was blood, either unsorted or a sorted T cell fraction (not recorded which). The DNA of the CDR3 is TGTGCCAGCAGCTTGACAGGGGGAGCCAACGTCCTGACTTTC. Encoded protein: CASSLTGGANVLTF.